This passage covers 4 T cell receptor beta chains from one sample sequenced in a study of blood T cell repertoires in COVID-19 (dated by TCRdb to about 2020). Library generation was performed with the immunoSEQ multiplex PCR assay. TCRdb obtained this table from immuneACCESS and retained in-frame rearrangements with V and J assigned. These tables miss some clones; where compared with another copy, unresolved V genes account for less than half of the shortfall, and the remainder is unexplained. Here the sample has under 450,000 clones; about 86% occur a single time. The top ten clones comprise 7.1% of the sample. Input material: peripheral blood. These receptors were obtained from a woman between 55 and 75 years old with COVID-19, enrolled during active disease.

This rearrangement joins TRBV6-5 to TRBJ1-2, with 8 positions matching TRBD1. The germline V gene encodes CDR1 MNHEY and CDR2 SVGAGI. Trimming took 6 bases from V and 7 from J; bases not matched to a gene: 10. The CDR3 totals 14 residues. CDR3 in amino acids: CASRIGQGDRGYTF. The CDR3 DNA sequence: TGTGCCAGCAGAATAGGACAGGGCGACCGTGGCTACACCTTC.

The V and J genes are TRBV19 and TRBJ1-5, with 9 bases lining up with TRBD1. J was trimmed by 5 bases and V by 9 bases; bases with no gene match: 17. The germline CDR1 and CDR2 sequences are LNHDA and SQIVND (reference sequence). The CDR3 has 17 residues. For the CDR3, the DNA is TGTGCCAGCGGCCCCGGGACAGGGTCTATCCGCGATCAGCCCCAGCATTTT. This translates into CASGPGTGSIRDQPQHF.

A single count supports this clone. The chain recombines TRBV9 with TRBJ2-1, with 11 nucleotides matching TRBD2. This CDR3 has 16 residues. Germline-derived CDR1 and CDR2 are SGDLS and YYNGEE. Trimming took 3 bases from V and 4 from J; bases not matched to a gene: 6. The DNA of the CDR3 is TGTGCCAGCAGCGGAGGACTAGCGGGCAATTACAATGAGCAGTTCTTC. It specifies CASSGGLAGNYNEQFF.

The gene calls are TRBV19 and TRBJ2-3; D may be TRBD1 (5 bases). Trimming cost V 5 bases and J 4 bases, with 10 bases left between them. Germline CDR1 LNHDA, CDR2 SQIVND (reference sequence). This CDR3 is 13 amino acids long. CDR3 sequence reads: CASSATGADTQYF. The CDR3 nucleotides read TGTGCCAGTAGTGCTACAGGAGCAGATACGCAGTATTTT.